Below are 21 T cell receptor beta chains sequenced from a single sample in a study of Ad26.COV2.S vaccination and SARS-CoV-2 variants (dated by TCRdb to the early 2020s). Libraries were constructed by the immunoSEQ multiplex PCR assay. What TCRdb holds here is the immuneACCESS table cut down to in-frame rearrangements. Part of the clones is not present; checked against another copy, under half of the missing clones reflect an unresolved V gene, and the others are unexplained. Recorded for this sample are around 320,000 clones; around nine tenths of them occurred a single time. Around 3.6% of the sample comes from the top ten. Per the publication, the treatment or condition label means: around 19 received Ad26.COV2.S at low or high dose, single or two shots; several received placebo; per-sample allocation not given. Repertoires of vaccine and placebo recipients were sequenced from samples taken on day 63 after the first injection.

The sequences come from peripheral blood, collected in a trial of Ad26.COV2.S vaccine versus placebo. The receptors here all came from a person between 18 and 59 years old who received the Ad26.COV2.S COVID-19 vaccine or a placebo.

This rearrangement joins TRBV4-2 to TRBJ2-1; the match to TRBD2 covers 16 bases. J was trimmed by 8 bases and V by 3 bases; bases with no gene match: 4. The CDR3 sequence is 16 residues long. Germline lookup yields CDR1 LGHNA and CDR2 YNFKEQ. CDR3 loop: CASSQGTSGGAYEQFF. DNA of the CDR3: TGTGCCAGCAGCCAGGGGACTAGCGGGGGGGCGTATGAGCAGTTCTTC.

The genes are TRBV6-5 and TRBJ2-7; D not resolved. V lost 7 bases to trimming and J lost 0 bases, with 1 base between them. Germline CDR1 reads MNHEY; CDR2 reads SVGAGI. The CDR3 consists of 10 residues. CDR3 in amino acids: CASNSYEQYF. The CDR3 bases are TGTGCCAGCAACTCCTACGAGCAGTACTTC.

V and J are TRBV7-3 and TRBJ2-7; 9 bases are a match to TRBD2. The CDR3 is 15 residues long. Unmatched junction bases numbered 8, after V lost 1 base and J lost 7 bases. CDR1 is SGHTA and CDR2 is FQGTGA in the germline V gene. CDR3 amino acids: CASSLMASGAQEQYF. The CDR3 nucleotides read TGTGCCAGCAGCTTAATGGCTAGCGGGGCTCAGGAGCAGTACTTC. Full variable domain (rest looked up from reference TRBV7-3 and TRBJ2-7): GAGVSQTPSNKVTEKGKYVELRCDPISGHTALYWYRQSLGQGPEFLIYFQGTGAADDSGLPNDRFFAVRPEGSVSTLKIQRTERGDSAVYLCASSLMASGAQEQYFGPGTRLTVT.

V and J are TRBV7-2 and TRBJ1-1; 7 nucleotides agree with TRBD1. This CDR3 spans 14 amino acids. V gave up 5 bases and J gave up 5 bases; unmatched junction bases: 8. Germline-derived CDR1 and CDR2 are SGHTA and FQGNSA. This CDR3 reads CASSPEGARTEAFF. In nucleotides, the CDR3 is TGTGCCAGCAGCCCCGAGGGGGCGCGGACTGAAGCTTTCTTT.

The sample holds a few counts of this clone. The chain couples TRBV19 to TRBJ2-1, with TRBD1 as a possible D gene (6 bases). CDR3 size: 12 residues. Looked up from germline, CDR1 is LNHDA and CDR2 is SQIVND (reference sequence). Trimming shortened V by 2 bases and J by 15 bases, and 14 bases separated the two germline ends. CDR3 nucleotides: TGTGCCAGTAGTATATTTAGAGGGGGTCTGTTCTTC. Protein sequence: CASSIFRGGLFF.

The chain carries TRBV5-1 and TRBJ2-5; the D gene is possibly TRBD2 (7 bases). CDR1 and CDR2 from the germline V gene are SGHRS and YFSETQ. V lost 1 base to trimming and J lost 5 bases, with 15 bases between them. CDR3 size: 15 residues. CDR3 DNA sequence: TGCGCCAGCAGCTTGAGTGGGGGGGGCTCGGAGACCCAGTACTTC. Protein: CASSLSGGGSETQYF.

The CDR3 DNA reads as TGTGCCAGCAGCTTAAGCTGGGGCCAAAGCTCCTACAATGAGCAGTTCTTC. Translating gives CASSLSWGQSSYNEQFF. The chain joins TRBV7-8 to TRBJ2-1; TRBD1 is a possible D gene (5 bases). This CDR3 spans 17 amino acids. Germline CDR1 reads SGHVS; CDR2 reads FQNEAQ. The V end was cut by 2 bases, the J end by 0 bases, with 14 bases between.

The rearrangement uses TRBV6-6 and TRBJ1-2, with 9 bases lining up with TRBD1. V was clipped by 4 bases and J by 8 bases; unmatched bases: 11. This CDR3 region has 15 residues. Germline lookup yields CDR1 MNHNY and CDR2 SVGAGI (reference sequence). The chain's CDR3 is CASSSRPGTGNGYTF. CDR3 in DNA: TGTGCCAGCAGTTCACGTCCCGGGACAGGGAACGGCTACACCTTC.

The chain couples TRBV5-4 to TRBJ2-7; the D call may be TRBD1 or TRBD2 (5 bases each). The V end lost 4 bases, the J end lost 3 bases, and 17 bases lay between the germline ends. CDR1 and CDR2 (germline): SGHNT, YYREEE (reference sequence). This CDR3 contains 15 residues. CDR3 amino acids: CASSPIPGTGYEQYF. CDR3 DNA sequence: TGTGCCAGCAGCCCCATCCCCGGGACCGGCTACGAGCAGTACTTC.

The CDR3 bases are TGTGCCAGCAGTTTATCGGGTCAGGGGCCTCTACCAGGCTATGGCTACACCTTC. Its protein product is CASSLSGQGPLPGYGYTF. The J gene is TRBJ1-2, the V gene TRBV27, with D perhaps matching TRBD1 (6 bases). Germline CDR1 and CDR2: MNHEY and SMNVEV (reference sequence). V was clipped by 0 bases and J by 4 bases, with 21 bases between them. The CDR3 runs 18 residues.

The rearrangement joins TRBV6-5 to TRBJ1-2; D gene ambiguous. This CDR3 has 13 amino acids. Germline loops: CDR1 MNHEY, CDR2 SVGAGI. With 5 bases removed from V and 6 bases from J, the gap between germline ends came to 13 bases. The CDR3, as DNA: TGTGCCAGCAGTACGCCCAGTACACATGGCTACACCTTC. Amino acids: CASSTPSTHGYTF.

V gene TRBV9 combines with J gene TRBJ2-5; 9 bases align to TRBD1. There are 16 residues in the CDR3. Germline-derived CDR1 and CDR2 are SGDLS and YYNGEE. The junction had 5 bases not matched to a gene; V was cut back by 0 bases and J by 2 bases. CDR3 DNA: TGTGCCAGCAGCGTAGAAGGGACAGGGTGGCAAGAGACCCAGTACTTC. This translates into CASSVEGTGWQETQYF.

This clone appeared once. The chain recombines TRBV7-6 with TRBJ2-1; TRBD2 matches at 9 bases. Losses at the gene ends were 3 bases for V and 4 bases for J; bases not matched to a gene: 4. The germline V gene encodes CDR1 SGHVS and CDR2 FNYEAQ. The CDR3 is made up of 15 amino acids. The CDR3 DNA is TGTGCCAGCAGCTTGGGCGGGGGGGCTTACAATGAGCAGTTCTTC. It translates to CASSLGGGAYNEQFF.

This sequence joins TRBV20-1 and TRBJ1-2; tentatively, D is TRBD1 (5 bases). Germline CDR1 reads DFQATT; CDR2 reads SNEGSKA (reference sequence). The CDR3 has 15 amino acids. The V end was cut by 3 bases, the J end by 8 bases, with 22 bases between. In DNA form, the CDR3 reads TGCAGTGCTAGTGGGCGCAGGGCCCGGGGGGAGGGCTACACCTTC. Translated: CSASGRRARGEGYTF.

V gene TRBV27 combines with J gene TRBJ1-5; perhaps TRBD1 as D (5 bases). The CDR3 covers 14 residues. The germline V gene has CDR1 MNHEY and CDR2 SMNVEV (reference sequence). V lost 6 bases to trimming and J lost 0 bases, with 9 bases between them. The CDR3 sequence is CASRAGVSNQPQHF. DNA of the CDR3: TGTGCCAGCAGGGCGGGGGTTAGCAATCAGCCCCAGCATTTT.

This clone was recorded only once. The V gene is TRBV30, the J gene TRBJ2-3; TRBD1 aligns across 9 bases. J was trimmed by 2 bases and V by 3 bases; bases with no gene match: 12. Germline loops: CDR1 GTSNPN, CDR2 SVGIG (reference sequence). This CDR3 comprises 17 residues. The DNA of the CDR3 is TGTGCCTGGAGCGGTCCCGGGACAGGGAGATACACAGATACGCAGTATTTT. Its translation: CAWSGPGTGRYTDTQYF.

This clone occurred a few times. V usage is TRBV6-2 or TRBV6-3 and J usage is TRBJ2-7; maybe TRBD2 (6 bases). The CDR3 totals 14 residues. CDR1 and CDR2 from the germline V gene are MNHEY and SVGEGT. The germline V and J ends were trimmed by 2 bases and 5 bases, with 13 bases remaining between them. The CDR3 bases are TGTGCCAGCAGTTACGAGGTGGGGGGTCACGAGCAGTACTTC. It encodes CASSYEVGGHEQYF.

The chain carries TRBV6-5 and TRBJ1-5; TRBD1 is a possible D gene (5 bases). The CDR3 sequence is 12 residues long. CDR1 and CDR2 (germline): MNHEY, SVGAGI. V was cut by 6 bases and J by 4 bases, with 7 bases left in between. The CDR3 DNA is TGTGCCAGCAGGGACAAAAATCAGCCCCAGCATTTT. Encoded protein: CASRDKNQPQHF.

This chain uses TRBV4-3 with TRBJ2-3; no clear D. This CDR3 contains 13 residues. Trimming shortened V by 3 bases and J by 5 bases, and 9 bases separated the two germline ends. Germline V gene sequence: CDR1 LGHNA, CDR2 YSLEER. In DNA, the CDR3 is TGCGCCAGCAGCCAGGGTATTAGAGATACGCAGTATTTT. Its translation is CASSQGIRDTQYF.

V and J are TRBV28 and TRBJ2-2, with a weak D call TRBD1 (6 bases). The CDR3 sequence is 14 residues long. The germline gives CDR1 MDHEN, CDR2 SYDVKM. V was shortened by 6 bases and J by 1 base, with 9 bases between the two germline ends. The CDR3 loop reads CASSPTGNTGELFF. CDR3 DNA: TGTGCCAGCAGCCCGACAGGGAACACCGGGGAGCTGTTTTTT.

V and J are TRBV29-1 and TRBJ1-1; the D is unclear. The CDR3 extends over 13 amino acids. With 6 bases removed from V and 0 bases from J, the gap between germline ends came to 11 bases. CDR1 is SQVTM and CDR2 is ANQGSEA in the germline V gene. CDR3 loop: CSVAGLMNTEAFF. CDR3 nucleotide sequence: TGCAGCGTAGCCGGTCTGATGAACACTGAAGCTTTCTTT.